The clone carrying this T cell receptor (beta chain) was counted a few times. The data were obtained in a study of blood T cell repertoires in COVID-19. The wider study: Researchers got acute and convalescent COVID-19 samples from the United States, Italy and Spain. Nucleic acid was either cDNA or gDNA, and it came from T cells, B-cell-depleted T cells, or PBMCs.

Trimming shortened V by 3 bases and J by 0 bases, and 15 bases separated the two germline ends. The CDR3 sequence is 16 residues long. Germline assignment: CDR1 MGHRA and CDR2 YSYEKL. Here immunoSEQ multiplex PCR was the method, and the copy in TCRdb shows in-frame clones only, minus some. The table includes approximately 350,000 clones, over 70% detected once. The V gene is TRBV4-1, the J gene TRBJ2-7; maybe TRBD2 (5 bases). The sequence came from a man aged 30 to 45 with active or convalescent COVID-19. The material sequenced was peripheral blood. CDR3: CASSQQDLVVSYEQYF. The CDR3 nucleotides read TGCGCCAGCAGCCAGCAGGACTTGGTAGTCTCCTACGAGCAGTACTTC.